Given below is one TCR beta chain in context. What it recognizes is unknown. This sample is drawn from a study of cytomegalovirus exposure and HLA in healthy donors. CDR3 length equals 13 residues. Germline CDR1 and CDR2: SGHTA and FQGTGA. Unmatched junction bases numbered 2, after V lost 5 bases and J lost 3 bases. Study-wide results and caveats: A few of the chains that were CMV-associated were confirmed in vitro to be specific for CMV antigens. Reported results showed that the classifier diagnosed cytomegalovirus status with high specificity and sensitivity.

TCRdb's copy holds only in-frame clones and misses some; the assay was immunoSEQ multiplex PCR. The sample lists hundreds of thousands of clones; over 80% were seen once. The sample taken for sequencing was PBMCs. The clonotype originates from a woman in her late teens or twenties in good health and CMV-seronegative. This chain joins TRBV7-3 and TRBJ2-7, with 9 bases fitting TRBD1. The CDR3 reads CASSPGQGYEQYF. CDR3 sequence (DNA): TGTGCCAGCAGCCCGGGACAGGGCTACGAGCAGTACTTC.